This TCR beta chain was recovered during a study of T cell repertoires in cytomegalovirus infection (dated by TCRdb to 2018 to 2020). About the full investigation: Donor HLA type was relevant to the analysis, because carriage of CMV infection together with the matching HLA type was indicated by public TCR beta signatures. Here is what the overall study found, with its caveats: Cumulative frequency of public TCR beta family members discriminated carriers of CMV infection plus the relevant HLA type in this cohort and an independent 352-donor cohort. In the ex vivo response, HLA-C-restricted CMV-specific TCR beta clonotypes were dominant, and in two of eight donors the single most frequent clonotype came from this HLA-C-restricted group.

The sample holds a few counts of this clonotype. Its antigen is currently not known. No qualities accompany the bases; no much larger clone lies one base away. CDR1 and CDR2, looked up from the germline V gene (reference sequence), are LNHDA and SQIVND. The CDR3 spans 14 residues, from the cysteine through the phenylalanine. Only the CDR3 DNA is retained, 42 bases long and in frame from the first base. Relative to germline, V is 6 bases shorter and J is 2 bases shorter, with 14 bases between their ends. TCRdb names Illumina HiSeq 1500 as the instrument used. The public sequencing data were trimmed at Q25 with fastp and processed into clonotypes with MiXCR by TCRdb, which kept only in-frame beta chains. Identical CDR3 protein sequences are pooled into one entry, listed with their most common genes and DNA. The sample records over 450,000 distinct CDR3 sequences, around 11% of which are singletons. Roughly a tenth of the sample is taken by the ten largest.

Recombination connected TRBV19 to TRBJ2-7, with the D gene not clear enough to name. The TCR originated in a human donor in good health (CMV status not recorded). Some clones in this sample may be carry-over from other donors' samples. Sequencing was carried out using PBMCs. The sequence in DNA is TGTGCCAGTAGCCCCTCTAGGTCCGCCTACGAGCAGTACTTC. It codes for CASSPSRSAYEQYF. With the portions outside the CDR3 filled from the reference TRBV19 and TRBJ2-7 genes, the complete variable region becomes DGGITQSPKYLFRKEGQNVTLSCEQNLNHDAMYWYRQDPGQGLRLIYYSQIVNDFQKGDIAEGYSVSREKKESFPLTVTSAQKNPTAFYLCASSPSRSAYEQYFGPGTRLTVT.